These 8 T cell receptor beta chains share one sample of origin, sequenced in a study of T-cell reconstitution after alpha-beta-depleted transplantation in children. Library preparation (for TCRbeta) was performed with unique molecular identifiers. TCRdb recomputed calls from the PCR reads with MiXCR, one row per CDR3 protein. Among a few hundred thousand distinct CDR3 sequences listed, over 10% were seen once. The material was PBMCs, mostly from graft donor cells, obtained 360 days after TCRalphabeta/CD19-depleted stem cell transplant. The source is a male patient between 10 and 17 years old who had a stem cell transplant for acute myeloid leukemia, so the T cells may come from the graft donor.

The CDR3 bases are TGTGCCTGGAGCTCCCCGGGGGGTACTAGAAAACTGTTTTTT. Its protein product is CAWSSPGGTRKLFF. The J gene is TRBJ1-4, the V gene TRBV30; D perhaps matches TRBD1 (5 bases). Germline V gene data show CDR1 as GTSNPN and CDR2 as SVGIG (reference sequence). The CDR3 contains 14 residues. Deletions cut 3 bases from V and 10 bases from J, with 18 bases between.

This clonotype was found many times. V usage is TRBV20-1 and J usage is TRBJ2-1; 8 bases match TRBD1. Looked up from germline, CDR1 is DFQATT and CDR2 is SNEGSKA (reference sequence). The CDR3 spans 14 residues. Germline trimming cut 0 bases from V and 4 bases from J; bases unmatched to any gene: 2. In DNA, the CDR3 is TGCAGTGCTAGAGATCAGGGGGCTTACAATGAGCAGTTCTTC. It specifies CSARDQGAYNEQFF.

The chain combines TRBV12-3 or TRBV12-4 with TRBJ1-2, with D perhaps TRBD1 (5 bases). Trimming left V 5 bases short and J 4 bases short, with 20 bases between. CDR3 length: 16 residues. CDR3 amino acids: CASSRALGGSFYGYTF. DNA of the CDR3: TGTGCCAGCAGTCGAGCCCTCGGGGGATCCTTCTATGGCTACACCTTC.

This clonotype was seen ten or more times. This chain links TRBV29-1 with TRBJ2-7; D is uncertain. Germline V gene data show CDR1 as SQVTM and CDR2 as ANQGSEA. V lost 5 bases, J lost 0 bases, and 8 bases lay in between. The CDR3 loop spans 12 amino acids. The CDR3 sequence: CSVRQDSYEQYF. The CDR3, as DNA: TGCAGCGTTCGGCAGGACTCCTACGAGCAGTACTTC.

Many counts were recorded for this clonotype. The J gene is TRBJ2-5, the V gene TRBV28; D is perhaps TRBD2 (5 bases). The CDR3 is made up of 17 amino acids. V lost 2 bases and J 1 base, leaving 17 bases between the germline ends. Germline V gene lookup returns CDR1 MDHEN and CDR2 SYDVKM. The CDR3 spells CASSLMSGGLAQETQYF. CDR3 nucleotide sequence: TGTGCCAGCAGTTTAATGTCAGGCGGGCTAGCCCAAGAGACCCAGTACTTC.

This clonotype has more than one count but fewer than ten. This chain connects TRBV11-1 to TRBJ2-7, with 12 bases fitting TRBD2. J was trimmed by 2 bases and V by 0 bases; bases with no gene match: 11. Per the germline V gene, CDR1 is SGHAT and CDR2 is FQDESV (reference sequence). This CDR3 is built from 19 residues. The CDR3 DNA sequence: TGTGCCAGCAGCTTAGCGGGCCTAGCGGGAGGGCCGGTGACCTACGAGCAGTACTTC. Protein product: CASSLAGLAGGPVTYEQYF.

This clonotype has just a few counts. This chain joins TRBV14 and TRBJ2-5; D gene ambiguous. V shed 8 bases and J shed 5 bases, with 12 bases lying between them. CDR1 is SGHDN, CDR2 FVKESK, per germline. There are 12 residues in the CDR3. The CDR3 nucleotides are TGTGCCAGCTCTGGCTATTGGGAGACCCAGTACTTC. Translating gives CASSGYWETQYF.

The rearrangement joins TRBV27 to TRBJ2-3, with a tentative D call TRBD2 (6 bases). The CDR3 has 16 residues. Trimming left V 4 bases short and J 1 base short, with 15 bases between. CDR1 is MNHEY, CDR2 SMNVEV, per germline (reference sequence). The CDR3 loop reads CASSWTPAGRTDTQYF. The CDR3 coding sequence is TGTGCCAGCAGTTGGACCCCGGCGGGACGCACAGATACGCAGTATTTT.